The next 14 T cell receptor beta chains were all read from a single sample in a study of blood T cell repertoires in COVID-19. Some clones are missing from TCRdb's copy, which holds only in-frame ones; the method was immunoSEQ multiplex PCR. Among about 84,000 clones listed, roughly 96% were seen once. The sequenced material came from peripheral blood. The receptor set was obtained from a human donor with active COVID-19. The donor label of this sample is uncertain.

The V gene is TRBV2, the J gene TRBJ1-2; TRBD1 aligns across 8 bases. CDR1 is SNHLY and CDR2 is FYNNEI in the germline V gene. The J segment lost 5 bases and the V segment lost 8 bases, leaving 10 bases of the junction unmatched. This CDR3 has 14 amino acids. The DNA of the CDR3 is TGTGCCAGCTCCCCCGGGACAGGCCCTTATGGCTACACCTTC. This translates into CASSPGTGPYGYTF.

The chain recombines TRBV6-1 with TRBJ1-6; TRBD1 matches 8 bases. Germline V gives CDR1 MNHNS, CDR2 SASEGT. The trim removed 2 bases at V and 7 bases at J, leaving 4 bases unmatched. This CDR3 is 15 amino acids long. The CDR3 loop is CASSELRQGNSPLHF. The CDR3, as DNA: TGTGCCAGCAGTGAACTCAGACAGGGGAATTCACCCCTCCACTTT.

This clone was picked up a small number of times. This sequence joins TRBV6-2 or TRBV6-3 and TRBJ1-2, with 9 bases that match TRBD1. The CDR3 is made up of 16 amino acids. J was trimmed by 4 bases and V by 6 bases; bases with no gene match: 12. CDR1 is MNHEY, CDR2 SVGEGT, per germline. In nucleotides, the CDR3 is TGTGCCAGCAGCCAGGCCGGGACAGGGTCCCCCTATGGCTACACCTTC. Translated: CASSQAGTGSPYGYTF.

V usage is TRBV19 and J usage is TRBJ1-5; possibly TRBD1 for D (5 bases). The CDR3 totals 16 residues. Germline CDR1 reads LNHDA; CDR2 reads SQIVND (reference sequence). Trimming left V 3 bases short and J 2 bases short, with 14 bases between. In DNA form, the CDR3 reads TGTGCCAGTAGTATTGCGGGGACGGGGGGCAATCAGCCCCAGCATTTT. It encodes CASSIAGTGGNQPQHF.

This sequence joins TRBV5-1 and TRBJ2-3; TRBD2 matches at 8 bases. This CDR3 is built from 16 residues. Germline CDR1 is SGHRS and CDR2 is YFSETQ. The V segment lost 4 bases and the J segment 4 bases; nucleotides outside the gene matches: 11. Written as DNA, the CDR3 is TGCGCCAGCAGCGGTTCAAGCGGGAGAACCCCAGATACGCAGTATTTT. Its protein product is CASSGSSGRTPDTQYF.

The chain has TRBV28 and TRBJ2-5, with 13 bases matching TRBD2. Trimming took 5 bases from V and 5 from J; bases not matched to a gene: 5. CDR1 and CDR2 (germline): MDHEN, SYDVKM. The CDR3 sequence is 15 residues long. The CDR3 DNA sequence: TGTGCCAGCAGTCTACTAGCGGGAGGGCCTGAGACCCAGTACTTC. It translates to CASSLLAGGPETQYF. The full variable domain, with the rest looked up from reference TRBV28 and TRBJ2-5, is DVKVTQSSRYLVKRTGEKVFLECVQDMDHENMFWYRQDPGLGLRLIYFSYDVKMKEKGDIPEGYSVSREKKERFSLILESASTNQTSMYLCASSLLAGGPETQYFGPGTRLLVL.

CDR3 bases: TGTGCCAGCAGTGAATCGGGGACTTCGGCTTTCTTT. Residues: CASSESGTSAFF. This chain uses TRBV25-1 with TRBJ1-1; possible D gene TRBD1, 5 bases. The CDR3 consists of 12 residues. Germline V gene sequence: CDR1 MGHDK, CDR2 SYGVNS. Trimming took 1 base from V and 11 from J, leaving 11 bases between them.

V usage is TRBV4-3 and J usage is TRBJ2-7, with D maybe TRBD2 (5 bases). Deletions cut 0 bases from V and 1 base from J, with 7 bases between. This CDR3 has 14 residues. Germline V gene lookup returns CDR1 LGHNA and CDR2 YSLEER. This CDR3 reads CASSQDTGSYEQYF. CDR3 nucleotide sequence: TGCGCCAGCAGCCAAGATACGGGATCCTACGAGCAGTACTTC.

V is TRBV11-2 and J is TRBJ2-2; TRBD2 agrees at 9 bases. J lost 8 bases, V lost 1 base, and 8 bases had no gene match. The CDR3 extends over 16 amino acids. CDR1 and CDR2 from the germline V gene are SGHAT and FQNNGV. For the CDR3, the DNA is TGTGCCAGCAGCTTAGTTCTAGCGGGGTTCTCTGGGGAGCTGTTTTTT. Protein sequence: CASSLVLAGFSGELFF. Combining the CDR3 with reference TRBV11-2 and TRBJ2-2 gives the whole variable domain EAGVAQSPRYKIIEKRQSVAFWCNPISGHATLYWYQQILGQGPKLLIQFQNNGVVDDSQLPKDRFSAERLKGVDSTLKIQPAKLEDSAVYLCASSLVLAGFSGELFFGEGSRLTVL.

The chain couples TRBV3-1 (or the pseudogene TRBV3-2) to TRBJ2-7; 10 nucleotides match TRBD2. Trimming took 11 bases from V and 6 from J; bases not matched to a gene: 13. This CDR3 spans 14 amino acids. Germline assignment: CDR1 LGHDT and CDR2 YNNKEL (reference sequence). This chain's CDR3 is CAARGSGGSGEQYF. Written as DNA, the CDR3 is TGTGCCGCCCGGGGTAGCGGGGGGAGCGGCGAGCAGTACTTC.

The V and J genes are TRBV5-1 and TRBJ1-1; TRBD1 matches 9 bases. CDR3 length equals 18 residues. Germline V CDR1 and CDR2: SGHRS, YFSETQ. The V segment lost 4 bases and the J segment 0 bases; nucleotides outside the gene matches: 13. The chain's CDR3 is CASSKGQGGSGMNTEAFF. The CDR3 region has the DNA TGCGCCAGCAGCAAGGGACAGGGAGGGTCAGGGATGAACACTGAAGCTTTCTTT. The whole variable domain, remainder taken from reference TRBV5-1 and TRBJ1-1, is KAGVTQTPRYLIKTRGQQVTLSCSPISGHRSVSWYQQTPGQGLQFLFEYFSETQRNKGNFPGRFSGRQFSNSRSEMNVSTLELGDSALYLCASSKGQGGSGMNTEAFFGQGTRLTVV.

CDR3 residues: CASSRTGVRETQYF. In DNA form, the CDR3 reads TGTGCCAGCAGCCGAACAGGGGTTCGAGAGACCCAGTACTTC. The chain recombines TRBV3-1 (or the pseudogene TRBV3-2) with TRBJ2-5; 7 bases map to TRBD1. Germline-derived CDR1 and CDR2 are LGHDT and YNNKEL (reference sequence). The CDR3 is 14 amino acids. V was pared by 4 bases and J by 4 bases, with 6 bases of the junction left unmatched.

This sequence joins TRBV5-4 and TRBJ2-1; perhaps TRBD1 as D (6 bases). The CDR3 runs 14 residues. CDR1 is SGHNT and CDR2 is YYREEE in the germline V gene (reference sequence). V was clipped by 4 bases and J by 4 bases, with 12 bases between them. The CDR3: CASSPPGQYNEQFF. CDR3 bases: TGTGCCAGCAGCCCCCCCGGACAGTACAATGAGCAGTTCTTC.

The genes are TRBV7-2 and TRBJ2-5, with TRBD2 matching over 10 bases. The V gene end was trimmed by 5 bases and the J gene end by 4 bases; junction bases not matched to a gene: 13. CDR1 is SGHTA, CDR2 FQGNSA, per germline. The CDR3 extends over 17 amino acids. CDR3 protein: CASSRRSRSGGVETQYF. CDR3 in DNA: TGTGCCAGCAGCCGCCGGTCTAGGAGCGGGGGGGTAGAGACCCAGTACTTC.